This T cell receptor (beta chain) appears in the sequencing data of a study of Ad26.COV2.S vaccination and SARS-CoV-2 variants. The wider study: Each vaccinee took Ad26.COV2.S intramuscularly, once or twice 56 days apart.

Treatment defined: approximately 18 received Ad26.COV2.S at low or high dose, single or two shots; roughly 5 received placebo; per-sample allocation not given. Each sample was drawn 63 days after the first injection (of vaccine or placebo). Only in-frame clones appear in the TCRdb table, and some are missing; sequencing was by immunoSEQ multiplex PCR. Counted here are nearly 400,000 clones, approximately 91% occurring once; the ten biggest clones make up 1.5% to 2%. The starting material was peripheral blood, obtained in a trial of Ad26.COV2.S vaccine versus placebo. This sequence was found in a person between 18 and 65 years old who received the Ad26.COV2.S COVID-19 vaccine or a placebo.

The CDR3 protein is CASSSLSRDRGYGYTF. CDR3 DNA sequence: TGTGCCAGCAGTTCGCTAAGCCGGGACAGGGGCTATGGCTACACCTTC. The chain combines TRBV28 with TRBJ1-2; 10 bases are a match to TRBD1. Germline CDR1 and CDR2: MDHEN and SYDVKM. The CDR3 runs to 16 residues. Trimming at V came to 4 bases and at J to 4 bases, leaving 9 bases not matched to a gene.